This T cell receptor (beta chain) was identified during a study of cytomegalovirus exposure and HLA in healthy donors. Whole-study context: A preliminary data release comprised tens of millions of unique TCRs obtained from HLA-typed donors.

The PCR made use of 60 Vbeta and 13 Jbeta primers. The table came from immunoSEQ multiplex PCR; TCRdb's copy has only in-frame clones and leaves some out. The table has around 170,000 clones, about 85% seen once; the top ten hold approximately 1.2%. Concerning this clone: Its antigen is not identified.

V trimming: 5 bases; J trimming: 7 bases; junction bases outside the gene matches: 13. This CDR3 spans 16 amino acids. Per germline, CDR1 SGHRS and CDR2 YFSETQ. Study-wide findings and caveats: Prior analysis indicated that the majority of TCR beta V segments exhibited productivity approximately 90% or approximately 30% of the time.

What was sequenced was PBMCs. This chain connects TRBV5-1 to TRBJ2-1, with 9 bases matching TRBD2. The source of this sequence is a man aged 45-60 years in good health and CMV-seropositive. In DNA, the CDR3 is TGCGCCAGCAGGCCCCTCGGACTAGCGAGTTCGAATGAGCAGTTCTTC. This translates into CASRPLGLASSNEQFF.